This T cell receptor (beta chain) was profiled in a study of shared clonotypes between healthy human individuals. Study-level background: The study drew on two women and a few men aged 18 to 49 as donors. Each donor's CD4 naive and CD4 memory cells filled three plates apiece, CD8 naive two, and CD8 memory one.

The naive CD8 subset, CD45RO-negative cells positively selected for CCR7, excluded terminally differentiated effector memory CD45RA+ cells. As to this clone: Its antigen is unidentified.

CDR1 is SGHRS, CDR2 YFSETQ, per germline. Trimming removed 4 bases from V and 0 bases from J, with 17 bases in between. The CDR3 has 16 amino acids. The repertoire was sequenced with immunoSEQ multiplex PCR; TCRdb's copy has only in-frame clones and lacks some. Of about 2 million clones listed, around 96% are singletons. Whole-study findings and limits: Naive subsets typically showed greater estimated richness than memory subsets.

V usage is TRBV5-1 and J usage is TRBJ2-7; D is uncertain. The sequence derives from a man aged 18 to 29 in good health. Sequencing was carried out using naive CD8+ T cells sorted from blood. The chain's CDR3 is CASSLGWASGSYEQYF. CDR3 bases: TGCGCCAGCAGCCTTGGCTGGGCGTCCGGCTCCTACGAGCAGTACTTC.